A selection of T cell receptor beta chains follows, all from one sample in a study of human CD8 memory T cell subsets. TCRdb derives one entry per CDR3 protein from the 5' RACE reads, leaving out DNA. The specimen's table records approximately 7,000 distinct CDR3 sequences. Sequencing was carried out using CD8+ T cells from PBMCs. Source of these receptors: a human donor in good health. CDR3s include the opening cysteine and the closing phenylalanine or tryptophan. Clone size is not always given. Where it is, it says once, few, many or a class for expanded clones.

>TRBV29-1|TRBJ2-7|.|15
CSVAALDRSSYEQYF
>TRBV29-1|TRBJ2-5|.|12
CSVESPRETQYF
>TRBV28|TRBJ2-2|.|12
CAGGLNTGELFF
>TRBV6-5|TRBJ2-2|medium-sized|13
CASKVQGSGELFF
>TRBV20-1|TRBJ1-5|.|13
CSASGGGNQPQHF
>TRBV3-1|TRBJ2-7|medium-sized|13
CASSQDVGWEQYF
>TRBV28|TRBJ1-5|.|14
CASSQEISNQPQHF
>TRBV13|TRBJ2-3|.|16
CASSPSGSPGTDTQYF
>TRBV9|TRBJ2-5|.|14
CASSVGTSKETQYF
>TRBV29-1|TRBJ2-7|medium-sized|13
CSVGAGEGYEQYF
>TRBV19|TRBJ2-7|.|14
CASSPAVSSYEQYF
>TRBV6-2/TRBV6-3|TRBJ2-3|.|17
CASSYDPHKDITDTQYF
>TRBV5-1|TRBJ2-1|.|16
CASSFPLAGAVNEQFF
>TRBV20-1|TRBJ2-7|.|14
CSAEDTSSHYEQYF
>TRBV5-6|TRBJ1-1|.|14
CASSFGGWNTEAFF
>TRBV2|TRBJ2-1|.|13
CASSEYPNNEQFF
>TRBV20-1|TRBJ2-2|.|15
CSATAGTSDTGELFF
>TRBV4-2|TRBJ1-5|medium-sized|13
CASSQGSDQPQHF
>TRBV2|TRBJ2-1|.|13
CASSGSNYNEQFF
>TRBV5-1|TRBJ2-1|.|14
CASTLGGYRGEQFF
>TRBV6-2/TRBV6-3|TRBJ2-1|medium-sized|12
CASSAGYLEQFF
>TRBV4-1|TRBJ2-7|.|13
CASSEGLAFEQYF
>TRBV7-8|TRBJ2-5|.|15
CASNPRQDPQETQYF
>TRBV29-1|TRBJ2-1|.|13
CSVPGTGVGEQFF
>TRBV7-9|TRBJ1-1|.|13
CAAGGQGAFEAFF
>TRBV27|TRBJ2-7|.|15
CASSRGPTPTYEQYF
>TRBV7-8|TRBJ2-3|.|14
CASSLFGGSYTQYF
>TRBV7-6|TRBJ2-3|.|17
CASSPGLAGGFTDTQYF
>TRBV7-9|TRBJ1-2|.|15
CASSLRTGPAYGYTF
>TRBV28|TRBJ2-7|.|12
CASSSVTYEQYF
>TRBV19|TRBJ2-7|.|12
CATRDRSYEQYF